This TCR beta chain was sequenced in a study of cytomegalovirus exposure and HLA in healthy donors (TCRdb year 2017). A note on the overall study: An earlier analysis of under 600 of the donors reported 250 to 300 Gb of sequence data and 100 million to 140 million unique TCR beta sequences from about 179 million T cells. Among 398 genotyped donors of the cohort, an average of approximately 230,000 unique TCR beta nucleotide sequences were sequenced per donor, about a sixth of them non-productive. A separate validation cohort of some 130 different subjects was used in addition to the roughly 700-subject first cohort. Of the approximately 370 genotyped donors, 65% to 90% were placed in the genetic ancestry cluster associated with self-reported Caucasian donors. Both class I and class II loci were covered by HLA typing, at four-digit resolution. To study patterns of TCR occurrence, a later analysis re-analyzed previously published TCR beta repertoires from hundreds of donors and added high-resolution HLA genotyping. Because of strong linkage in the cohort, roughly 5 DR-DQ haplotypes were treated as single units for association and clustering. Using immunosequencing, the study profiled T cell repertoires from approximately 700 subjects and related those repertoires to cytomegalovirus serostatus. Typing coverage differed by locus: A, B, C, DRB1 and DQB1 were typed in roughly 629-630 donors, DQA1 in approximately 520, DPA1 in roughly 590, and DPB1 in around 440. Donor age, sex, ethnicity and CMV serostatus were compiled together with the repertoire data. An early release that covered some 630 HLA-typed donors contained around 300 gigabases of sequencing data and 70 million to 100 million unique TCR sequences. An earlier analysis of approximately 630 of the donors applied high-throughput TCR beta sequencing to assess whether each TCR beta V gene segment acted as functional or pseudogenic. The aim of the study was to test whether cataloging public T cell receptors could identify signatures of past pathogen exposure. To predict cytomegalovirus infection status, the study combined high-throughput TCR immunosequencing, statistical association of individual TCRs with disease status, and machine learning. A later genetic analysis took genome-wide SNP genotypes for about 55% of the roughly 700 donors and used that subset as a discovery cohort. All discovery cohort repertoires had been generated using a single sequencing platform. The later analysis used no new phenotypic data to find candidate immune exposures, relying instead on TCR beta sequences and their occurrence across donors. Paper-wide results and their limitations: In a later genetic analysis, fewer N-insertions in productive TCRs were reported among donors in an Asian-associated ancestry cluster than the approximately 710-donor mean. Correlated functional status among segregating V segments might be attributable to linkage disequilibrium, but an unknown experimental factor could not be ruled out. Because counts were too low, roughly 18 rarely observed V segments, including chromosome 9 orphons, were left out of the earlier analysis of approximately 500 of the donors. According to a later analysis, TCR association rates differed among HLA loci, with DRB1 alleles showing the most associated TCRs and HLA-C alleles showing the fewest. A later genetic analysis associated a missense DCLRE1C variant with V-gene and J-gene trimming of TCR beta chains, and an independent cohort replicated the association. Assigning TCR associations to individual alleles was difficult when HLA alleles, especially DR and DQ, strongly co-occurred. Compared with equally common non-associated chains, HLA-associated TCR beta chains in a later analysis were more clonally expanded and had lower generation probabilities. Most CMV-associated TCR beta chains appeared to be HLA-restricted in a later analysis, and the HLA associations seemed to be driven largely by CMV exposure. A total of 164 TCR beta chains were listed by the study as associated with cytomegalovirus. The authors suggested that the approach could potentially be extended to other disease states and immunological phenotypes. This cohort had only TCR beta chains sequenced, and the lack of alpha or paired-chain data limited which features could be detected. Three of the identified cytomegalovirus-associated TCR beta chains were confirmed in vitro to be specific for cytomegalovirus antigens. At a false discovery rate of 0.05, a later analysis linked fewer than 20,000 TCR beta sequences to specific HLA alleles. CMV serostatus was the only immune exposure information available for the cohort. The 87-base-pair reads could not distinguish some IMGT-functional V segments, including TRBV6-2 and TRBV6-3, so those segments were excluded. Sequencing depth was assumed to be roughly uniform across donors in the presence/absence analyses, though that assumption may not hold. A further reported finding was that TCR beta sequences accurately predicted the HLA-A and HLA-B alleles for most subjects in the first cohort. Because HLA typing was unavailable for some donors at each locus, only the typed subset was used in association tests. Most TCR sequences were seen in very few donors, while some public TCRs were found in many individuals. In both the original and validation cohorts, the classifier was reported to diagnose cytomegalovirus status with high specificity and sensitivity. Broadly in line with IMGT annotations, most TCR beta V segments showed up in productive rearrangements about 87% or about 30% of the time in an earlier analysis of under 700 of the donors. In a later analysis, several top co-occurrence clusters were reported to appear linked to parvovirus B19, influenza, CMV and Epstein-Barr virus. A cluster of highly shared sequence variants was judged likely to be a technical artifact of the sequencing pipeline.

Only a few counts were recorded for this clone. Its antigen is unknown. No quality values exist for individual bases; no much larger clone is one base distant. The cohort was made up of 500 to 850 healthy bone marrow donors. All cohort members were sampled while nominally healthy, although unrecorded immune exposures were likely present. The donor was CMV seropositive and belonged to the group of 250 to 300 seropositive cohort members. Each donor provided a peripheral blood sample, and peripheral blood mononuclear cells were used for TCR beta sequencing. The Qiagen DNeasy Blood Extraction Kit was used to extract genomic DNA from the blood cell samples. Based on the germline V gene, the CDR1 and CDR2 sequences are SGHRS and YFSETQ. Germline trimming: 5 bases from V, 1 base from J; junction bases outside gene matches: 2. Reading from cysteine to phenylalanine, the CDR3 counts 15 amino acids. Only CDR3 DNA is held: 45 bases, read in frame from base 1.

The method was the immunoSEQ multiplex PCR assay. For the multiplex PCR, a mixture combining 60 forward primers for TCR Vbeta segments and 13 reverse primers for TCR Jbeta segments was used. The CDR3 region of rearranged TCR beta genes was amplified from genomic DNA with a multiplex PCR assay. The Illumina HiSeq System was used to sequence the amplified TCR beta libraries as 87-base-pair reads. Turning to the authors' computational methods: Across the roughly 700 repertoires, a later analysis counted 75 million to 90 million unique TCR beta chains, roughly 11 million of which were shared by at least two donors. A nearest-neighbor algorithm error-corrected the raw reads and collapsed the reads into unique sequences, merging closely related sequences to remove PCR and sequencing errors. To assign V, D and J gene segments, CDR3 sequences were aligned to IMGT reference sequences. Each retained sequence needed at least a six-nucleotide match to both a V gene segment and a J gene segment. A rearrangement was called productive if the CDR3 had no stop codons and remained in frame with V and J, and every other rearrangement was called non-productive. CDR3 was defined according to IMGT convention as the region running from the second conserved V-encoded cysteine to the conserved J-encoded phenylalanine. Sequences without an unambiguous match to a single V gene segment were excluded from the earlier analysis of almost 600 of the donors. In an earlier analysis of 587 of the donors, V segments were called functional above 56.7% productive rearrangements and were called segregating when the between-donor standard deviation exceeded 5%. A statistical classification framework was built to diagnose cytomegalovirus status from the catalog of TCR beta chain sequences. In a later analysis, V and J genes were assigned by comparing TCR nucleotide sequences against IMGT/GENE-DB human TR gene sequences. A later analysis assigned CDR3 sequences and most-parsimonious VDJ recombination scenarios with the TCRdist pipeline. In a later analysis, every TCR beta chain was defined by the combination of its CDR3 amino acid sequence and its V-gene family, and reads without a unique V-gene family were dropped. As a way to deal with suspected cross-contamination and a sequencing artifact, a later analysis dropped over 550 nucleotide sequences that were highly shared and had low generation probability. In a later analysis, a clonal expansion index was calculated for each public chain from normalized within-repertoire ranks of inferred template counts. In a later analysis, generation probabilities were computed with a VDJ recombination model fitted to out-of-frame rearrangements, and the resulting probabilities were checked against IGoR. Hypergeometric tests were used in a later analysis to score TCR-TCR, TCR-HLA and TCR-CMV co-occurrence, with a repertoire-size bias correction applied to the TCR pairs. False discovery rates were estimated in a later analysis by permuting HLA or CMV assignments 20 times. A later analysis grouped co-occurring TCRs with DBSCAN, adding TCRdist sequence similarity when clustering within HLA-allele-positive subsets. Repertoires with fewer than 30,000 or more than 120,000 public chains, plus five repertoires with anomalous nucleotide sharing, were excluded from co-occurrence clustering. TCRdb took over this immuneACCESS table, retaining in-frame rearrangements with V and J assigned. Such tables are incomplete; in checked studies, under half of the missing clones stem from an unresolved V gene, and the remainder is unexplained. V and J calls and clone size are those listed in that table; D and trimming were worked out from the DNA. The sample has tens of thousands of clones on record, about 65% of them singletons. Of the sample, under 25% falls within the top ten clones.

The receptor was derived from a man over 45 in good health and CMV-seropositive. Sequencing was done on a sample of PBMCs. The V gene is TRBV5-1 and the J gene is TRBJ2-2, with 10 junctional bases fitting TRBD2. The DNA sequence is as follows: TGCGCCAGCAGGGCTAGCGGGGGGAACACCGGGGAGCTGTTTTTT. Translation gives CASRASGGNTGELFF. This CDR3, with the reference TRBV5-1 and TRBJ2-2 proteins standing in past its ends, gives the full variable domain KAGVTQTPRYLIKTRGQQVTLSCSPISGHRSVSWYQQTPGQGLQFLFEYFSETQRNKGNFPGRFSGRQFSNSRSEMNVSTLELGDSALYLCASRASGGNTGELFFGEGSRLTVL.